The next 31 T cell receptor beta chains were all read from a single sample in a study of regulatory T cells in long-lasting Graves disease. Both iRepertoire HTBI primers and Arm-PCR of CDR3 regions were used to build the TCR beta libraries. TCRdb passed the multiplex PCR reads through MiXCR, listing each CDR3 protein once. The table has 250,000 to 400,000 distinct CDR3 sequences, 18% seen once; the top ten hold around 37%. The time point here: newly diagnosed GD, antithyroid drugs for less than 3 months. PBMC RNA served as the TCR library source. The sample here was peripheral blood mononuclear cells (PBMCs), taken at new diagnosis, from a patient treated with antithyroid drugs. The receptors were sampled from a female donor with Graves disease.

This clonotype has at least ten counts. The genes are TRBV6-5 and TRBJ2-2, with 10 bases fitting TRBD2. Germline V CDR1 and CDR2: MNHEY, SVGAGI. The trim removed 2 bases at V and 5 bases at J, leaving 2 bases unmatched. This CDR3 is 15 amino acids long. CDR3 coding DNA: TGTGCCAGCAGTTACCGTAGCGGGAGGACCGGGGAGCTGTTTTTT. The encoded protein is CASSYRSGRTGELFF.

The chain recombines TRBV24-1 with TRBJ1-4; TRBD1 might be the D (5 bases). The CDR3 runs 14 residues. V was shortened by 2 bases and J by 5 bases, with 8 bases between the two germline ends. Per germline, CDR1 KGHDR and CDR2 SFDVKD. The CDR3 sequence: CATSDSGVNEKLFF. For the CDR3, the DNA is TGTGCCACCAGTGATTCGGGGGTGAATGAAAAACTGTTTTTT.

A word on this clonotype: Since a much larger clone is just one base distant, this may be a read error. This chain connects TRBV15 to TRBJ2-3, with a possible D match to TRBD2 (6 bases). The V and J ends lost 7 bases and 4 bases respectively, with 12 bases between them. Germline V lookup: CDR1 LNHNV, CDR2 YYDKDF (reference sequence). The CDR3 consists of 13 residues. The CDR3 protein is CATNQRRADTQYF. CDR3 DNA: TGTGCCACCAACCAAAGGAGGGCAGATACGCAGTATTTT.

To note about this clonotype: A far more abundant clone sits one base away, making this likely a read error. The CDR3 DNA follows: TGTGCCAGCTCACAGCGCACAGCGGGGACCTACAATGAGCAGTTCTTC. This codes for CASSQRTAGTYNEQFF. The V gene is TRBV11-2, the J gene TRBJ2-1; 7 bases are shared with TRBD2. Germline V gives CDR1 SGHAT, CDR2 FQNNGV. J lost 2 bases, V lost 8 bases, and 12 bases had no gene match. The CDR3 spans 16 residues.

This clonotype was seen a handful of times. The chain recombines TRBV5-6 with TRBJ2-2; no firm D call. V dropped 3 bases and J dropped 5 bases, with 8 bases sitting between them. The CDR3 is 13 amino acids. The germline V gene has CDR1 SGHDT and CDR2 YYEEEE. CDR3 region: CASSYGRTGELFF. The CDR3 region has the DNA TGTGCCAGCAGCTATGGCCGGACCGGGGAGCTGTTTTTT.

This clonotype turned up a few times. J is TRBJ2-1 and V is TRBV24-1; 9 bases line up with TRBD2. J was trimmed by 6 bases and V by 5 bases; bases with no gene match: 4. This CDR3 comprises 14 residues. The V gene's germline CDR1 is KGHDR and CDR2 SFDVKD. The CDR3 DNA follows: TGTGCCACCAGTGGGATAGCGGGGGCCAATGAGCAGTTCTTC. It is translated as CATSGIAGANEQFF.

This clonotype was observed many times. V and J are TRBV2 and TRBJ2-1, with D possibly called TRBD1 or TRBD2 (5 bases each). CDR3 length: 15 amino acids. Germline CDR1 is SNHLY and CDR2 is FYNNEI. Trimming took off 8 bases at V and 5 bases at J, with 19 bases between the two ends. The CDR3 loop reads CASGTLIKRDNEQFF. CDR3 coding DNA: TGTGCCAGCGGGACCTTAATCAAACGCGACAATGAGCAGTTCTTC.

The chain employs TRBV28 and TRBJ2-7, with D maybe TRBD1 (5 bases). Deletions cut 2 bases from V and 2 bases from J, with 10 bases between. Germline lookup yields CDR1 MDHEN and CDR2 SYDVKM. The length of the CDR3 is 14 residues. In nucleotides, the CDR3 is TGTGCCAGCAGTTTAACAGGACCTACCTACGAGCAGTACTTC. This codes for CASSLTGPTYEQYF. Full variable domain (outside the CDR3, taken from reference TRBV28 and TRBJ2-7): DVKVTQSSRYLVKRTGEKVFLECVQDMDHENMFWYRQDPGLGLRLIYFSYDVKMKEKGDIPEGYSVSREKKERFSLILESASTNQTSMYLCASSLTGPTYEQYFGPGTRLTVT.

The chain joins TRBV18 to TRBJ2-1; 10 positions match TRBD1. CDR1 KGHSH and CDR2 LQKENI come from the germline V gene. V was clipped by 3 bases and J by 9 bases; unmatched bases: 8. The CDR3 runs to 15 residues. CDR3 in DNA: TGTGCCAGCTCACCCAGAGGGACAGGGGAGAGTGAGCAGTTCTTC. Amino acid sequence: CASSPRGTGESEQFF.

This clonotype was picked up many times. This chain uses TRBV12-3 or TRBV12-4 with TRBJ1-2, with 9 bases aligning to TRBD1. This CDR3 contains 14 residues. Trimming removed 5 bases from V and 4 bases from J; junction bases left unmatched: 5. CDR3 amino acids: CASSPTGGGYGYTF. The CDR3 DNA is TGTGCCAGCAGTCCTACAGGGGGCGGCTATGGCTACACCTTC.

This chain links TRBV2 with TRBJ1-1; D unresolved. Germline CDR1 is SNHLY and CDR2 is FYNNEI. This CDR3 region has 16 residues. Trimming took off 6 bases at V and 3 bases at J, with 20 bases between the two ends. CDR3 loop: CASRSTHGPGDTEAFF. The CDR3 DNA is TGTGCCAGCAGATCGACACATGGACCAGGTGACACTGAAGCTTTCTTT.

The table lists this clonotype with many counts. The V and J genes are TRBV7-2 and TRBJ2-7; the D gene could be TRBD1 or TRBD2 (5 bases each). CDR1 SGHTA and CDR2 FQGNSA come from the germline V gene. Trimming removed 1 base from V and 2 bases from J, with 12 bases in between. The CDR3 covers 15 residues. The CDR3 nucleotides read TGTGCCAGCAGCTTAGAATGGGACGGCACCTACGAGCAGTACTTC. It codes for CASSLEWDGTYEQYF.

This clonotype was observed many times. The CDR3 loop is CASSEIAGEFGELFF. CDR3 in DNA: TGTGCCAGCAGTGAAATAGCGGGAGAGTTCGGGGAGCTGTTTTTT. The chain employs TRBV6-1 and TRBJ2-2; TRBD2 agrees at 9 bases. The CDR3 is 15 residues long. Germline values: CDR1 MNHNS, CDR2 SASEGT. Losses at the gene ends were 2 bases for V and 7 bases for J; bases not matched to a gene: 5.

The chain employs TRBV7-3 and TRBJ2-1; D uncertain. The length of the CDR3 is 13 residues. V was trimmed by 2 bases and J by 8 bases, leaving 10 bases between them. In germline, CDR1 is SGHTA, CDR2 FQGTGA. DNA of the CDR3: TGTGCCAGCAGCTTAGATCCTCGGCATGAGCAGTTCTTC. Protein: CASSLDPRHEQFF.

The V call is TRBV19, the J call TRBJ2-5, with 8 bases matching TRBD1. Looked up from germline, CDR1 is LNHDA and CDR2 is SQIVND (reference sequence). The CDR3 totals 15 residues. The V and J ends lost 3 bases and 3 bases, in that order; junction bases with no gene match: 6. The CDR3 DNA reads TGTGCCAGTAGTATGGGCAGGGGGCGAGAAGAGACCCAGTACTTC. Translation: CASSMGRGREETQYF.

There are many counts of this clonotype. The chain recombines TRBV19 with TRBJ2-3, with D tentatively TRBD2 (6 bases). The germline V and J ends were trimmed by 3 bases and 3 bases, with 22 bases remaining between them. Per the germline V gene, CDR1 is LNHDA and CDR2 is SQIVND (reference sequence). This CDR3 has 18 amino acids. The CDR3 loop is CASSITWVAAPETDTQYF. The CDR3 region has the DNA TGTGCCAGTAGTATTACGTGGGTAGCGGCACCTGAGACAGATACGCAGTATTTT.

The V gene is TRBV10-2, the J gene TRBJ2-1; D unresolved. Per the germline V gene, CDR1 is WSHSY and CDR2 is SAAADI. This CDR3 contains 11 residues. The ends were cut back, 0 bases at V and 7 bases at J, with 1 base in the middle. CDR3 in DNA: TGCGCCAGCAGTGAGTCGAATGAGCAGTTCTTC. Translated: CASSESNEQFF.

Comment on this clonotype: As the CDR3 is not closed by the conserved phenylalanine or tryptophan, this likely results from a read error. This rearrangement joins TRBV28 to TRBJ2-2, with a possible D match to TRBD1 (6 bases). Germline CDR1 is MDHEN and CDR2 is SYDVKM. CDR3 length equals 15 residues. CDR3 DNA sequence: TGTGCCGGCAGTTCTGCAGGGGCGGAGACCGGGGAGCTGTTTTCT. Amino acid sequence: CAGSSAGAETGELFS.

V usage is TRBV7-9 and J usage is TRBJ1-2, with D maybe TRBD1 (6 bases). The CDR3 length is 14 residues. The germline V and J ends were trimmed by 5 bases and 6 bases, with 16 bases remaining between them. Per the germline V gene, CDR1 is SEHNR and CDR2 is FQNEAQ (reference sequence). The DNA for the CDR3 is TGTGCCAGCAGCCCCGCGACAGGTTTAGATGGCTACACCTTC. This sequence encodes CASSPATGLDGYTF.

This clonotype showed up just a few times. The chain employs TRBV19 and TRBJ1-2; D ambiguous. V lost 5 bases, J lost 2 bases, and 6 bases lay in between. The CDR3 spans 12 residues. Per germline, CDR1 LNHDA and CDR2 SQIVND (reference sequence). CDR3 in amino acids: CASSSLNYGYTF. The CDR3 coding sequence is TGTGCCAGTAGTTCACTGAACTATGGCTACACCTTC. Full variable domain (remainder filled in from reference TRBV19 and TRBJ1-2): DGGITQSPKYLFRKEGQNVTLSCEQNLNHDAMYWYRQDPGQGLRLIYYSQIVNDFQKGDIAEGYSVSREKKESFPLTVTSAQKNPTAFYLCASSSLNYGYTFGSGTRLTVV.

This clonotype was recorded at least ten times. The chain employs TRBV6-1 and TRBJ1-6; maybe TRBD1 (5 bases). CDR1 is MNHNS and CDR2 is SASEGT in the germline V gene. CDR3 size: 17 residues. Trimming took 7 bases from V and 5 from J, leaving 21 bases between them. The CDR3 nucleotides are TGTGCCAGCACCCTCAACCCCGGGGGGAGGGATAATTCACCCCTCCACTTT. It specifies CASTLNPGGRDNSPLHF.

This clonotype was counted many times. The J gene is TRBJ2-5, the V gene TRBV11-2, with 12 bases identical to TRBD2. The V segment lost 4 bases and the J segment 5 bases; nucleotides outside the gene matches: 8. Germline V gives CDR1 SGHAT, CDR2 FQNNGV. CDR3 length: 16 residues. CDR3 protein: CASSSRTSGMGETQYF. The CDR3 DNA sequence: TGTGCCAGCAGCTCCCGGACTAGCGGGATGGGTGAGACCCAGTACTTC.

The chain recombines TRBV28 with TRBJ2-3; TRBD2 matches 8 bases. The germline V gene encodes CDR1 MDHEN and CDR2 SYDVKM. V was pared by 6 bases and J by 2 bases, with 16 bases of the junction left unmatched. The CDR3 is 18 amino acids. CDR3 sequence: CASRTGLTGGDNTDTQYF. The CDR3 coding sequence is TGTGCCAGCAGGACGGGACTAACGGGAGGGGATAACACAGATACGCAGTATTTT.

There are many counts of this clonotype. The rearrangement joins TRBV27 to TRBJ2-3; D might be TRBD1 (5 bases). In germline, CDR1 is MNHEY, CDR2 SMNVEV (reference sequence). This CDR3 contains 15 residues. V lost 7 bases, J lost 0 bases, and 14 bases lay in between. CDR3 loop: CASTPRQTSTDTQYF. CDR3 in DNA: TGTGCCAGCACTCCCAGACAGACGAGCACAGATACGCAGTATTTT.

The rearrangement joins TRBV10-1 to TRBJ2-2; the D is unclear. Germline CDR1 and CDR2: WNHNN and SYGVQD (reference sequence). The CDR3 length is 20 residues. Trimming left V 6 bases short and J 6 bases short, with 32 bases between. The CDR3 DNA reads as TGCGCCAGCAGGCCTAGGGCGGCTAACAGCTACCCGGCTGGCGCCGGGGAGCTGTTTTTT. Encoded protein: CASRPRAANSYPAGAGELFF.

This clonotype was observed a handful of times. The V and J genes are TRBV5-1 and TRBJ2-2; 7 bases map to TRBD2. Germline assignment: CDR1 SGHRS and CDR2 YFSETQ. V trimming: 3 bases; J trimming: 1 base; junction bases outside the gene matches: 3. The CDR3 loop spans 15 amino acids. CDR3 DNA: TGCGCCAGCAGCTCCTCTAGCGGGAACACCGGGGAGCTGTTTTTT. Its protein is CASSSSSGNTGELFF.

This clonotype has a single count. The chain joins TRBV11-2 to TRBJ2-7, with D perhaps TRBD2 (6 bases). Germline loops: CDR1 SGHAT, CDR2 FQNNGV. This CDR3 region has 12 residues. Trimming removed 6 bases at V and 3 bases at J, with 9 bases between. The CDR3 nucleotides are TGTGCCAGCAGGAGAGCGGGCTACGAGCAGTACTTC. Encoded protein: CASRRAGYEQYF.

This clonotype has only a few counts. This chain uses TRBV7-9 with TRBJ2-1; D unresolved. The CDR3 runs 15 residues. V was trimmed by 3 bases and J by 5 bases, leaving 14 bases between them. Per germline, CDR1 SEHNR and CDR2 FQNEAQ (reference sequence). The CDR3 is CASSFRRLGHNEQFF. In DNA, the CDR3 is TGTGCCAGCAGCTTCAGGAGACTGGGCCACAATGAGCAGTTCTTC. Combining the CDR3 with reference TRBV7-9 and TRBJ2-1 gives the whole variable domain DTGVSQNPRHKITKRGQNVTFRCDPISEHNRLYWYRQTLGQGPEFLTYFQNEAQLEKSRLLSDRFSAERPKGSFSTLEIQRTEQGDSAMYLCASSFRRLGHNEQFFGPGTRLTVL.

This clonotype showed up many times. The V gene is TRBV9, the J gene TRBJ2-1; D gene ambiguous. Germline-derived CDR1 and CDR2 are SGDLS and YYNGEE. The CDR3 runs to 17 residues. Trimming removed 0 bases at V and 0 bases at J, with 13 bases between. The CDR3 here is CASSVEGRAPSYNEQFF. The CDR3 DNA sequence: TGTGCCAGCAGCGTAGAGGGTAGGGCTCCCTCCTACAATGAGCAGTTCTTC.

This clonotype was seen at least ten times. V is TRBV10-3 and J is TRBJ2-1, with D unclear. The V end was cut by 4 bases, the J end by 2 bases, with 12 bases between. CDR3 length equals 15 residues. The germline CDR1 and CDR2 sequences are ENHRY and SYGVKD. CDR3 bases: TGTGCCATCAGTGTAGAGCGAGATACCTACAATGAGCAGTTCTTC. It codes for CAISVERDTYNEQFF.

The chain carries TRBV27 and TRBJ2-7, with TRBD1 identical over 8 bases. Germline assignment: CDR1 MNHEY and CDR2 SMNVEV (reference sequence). The CDR3 runs to 15 residues. J gave up 5 bases and V 0 bases, and 6 bases lay outside the gene matches. The CDR3 is CASSLSYRGLNEQYF. In nucleotides, the CDR3 is TGTGCCAGCAGTTTATCCTACAGGGGGTTAAACGAGCAGTACTTC.